This T cell receptor beta chain was recorded in a study of blood T cell repertoires in COVID-19. The junction had 5 bases not matched to a gene; V was cut back by 4 bases and J by 0 bases. The CDR3 consists of 17 residues. The germline gives CDR1 SGHRS, CDR2 YFSETQ. The data were produced by immunoSEQ multiplex PCR, yet TCRdb's version contains in-frame clones alone and is incomplete. The sample gives about 140,000 clones, roughly 85% of which show up once; around 5% is in the top ten. Sample: peripheral blood. The chain carries TRBV5-1 and TRBJ2-1; 12 bases line up with TRBD2. This receptor was identified in a human donor in a cohort sampled during active COVID-19. CDR3 nucleotide sequence: TGCGCCAGCAGCGGGGGACTAGCGGGCAACTCCTACAATGAGCAGTTCTTC. As protein: CASSGGLAGNSYNEQFF.